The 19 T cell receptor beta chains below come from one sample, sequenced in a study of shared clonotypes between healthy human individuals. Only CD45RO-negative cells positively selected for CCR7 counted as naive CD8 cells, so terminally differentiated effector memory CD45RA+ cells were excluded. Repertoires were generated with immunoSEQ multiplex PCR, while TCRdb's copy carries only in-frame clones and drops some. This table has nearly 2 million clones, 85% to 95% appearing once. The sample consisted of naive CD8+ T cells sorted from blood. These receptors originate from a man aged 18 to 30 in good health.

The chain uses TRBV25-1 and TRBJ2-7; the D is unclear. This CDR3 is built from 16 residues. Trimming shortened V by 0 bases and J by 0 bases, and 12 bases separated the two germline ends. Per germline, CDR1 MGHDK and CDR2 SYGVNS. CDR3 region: CASSEYPGDNSYEQYF. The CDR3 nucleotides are TGTGCCAGCAGTGAATACCCAGGAGATAACTCCTACGAGCAGTACTTC.

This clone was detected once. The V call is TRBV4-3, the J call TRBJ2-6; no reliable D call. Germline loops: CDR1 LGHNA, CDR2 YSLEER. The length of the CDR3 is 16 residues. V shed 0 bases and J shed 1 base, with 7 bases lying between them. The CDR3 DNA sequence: TGCGCCAGCAGCCAAGAAACCGGATCTGGGGCCAACGTCCTGACTTTC. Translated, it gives CASSQETGSGANVLTF.

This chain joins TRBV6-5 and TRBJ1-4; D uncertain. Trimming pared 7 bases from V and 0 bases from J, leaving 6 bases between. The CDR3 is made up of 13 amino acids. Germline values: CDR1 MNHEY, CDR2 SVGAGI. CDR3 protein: CASTDSTNEKLFF. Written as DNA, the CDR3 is TGTGCCAGCACAGACTCAACTAATGAAAAACTGTTTTTT.

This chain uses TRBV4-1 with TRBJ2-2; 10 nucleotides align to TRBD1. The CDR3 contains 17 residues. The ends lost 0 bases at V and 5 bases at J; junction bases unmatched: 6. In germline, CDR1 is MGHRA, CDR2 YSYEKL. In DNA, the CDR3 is TGCGCCAGCAGCCAAGATGGAGGGACAGGGGTGACCGGGGAGCTGTTTTTT. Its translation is CASSQDGGTGVTGELFF.

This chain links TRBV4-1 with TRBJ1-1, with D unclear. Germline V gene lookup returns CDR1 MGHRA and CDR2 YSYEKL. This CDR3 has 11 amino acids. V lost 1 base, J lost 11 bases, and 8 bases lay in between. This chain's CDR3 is CASSQGGFAFF. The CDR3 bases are TGCGCCAGCAGCCAAGGAGGCTTCGCTTTCTTT.

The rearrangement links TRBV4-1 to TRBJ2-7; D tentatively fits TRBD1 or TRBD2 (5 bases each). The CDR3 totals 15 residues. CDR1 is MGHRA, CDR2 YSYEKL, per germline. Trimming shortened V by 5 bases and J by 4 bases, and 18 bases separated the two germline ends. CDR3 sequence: CASSSGTLGSYEQYF. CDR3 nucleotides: TGCGCCAGCAGCTCCGGGACCTTAGGGAGTTACGAGCAGTACTTC.

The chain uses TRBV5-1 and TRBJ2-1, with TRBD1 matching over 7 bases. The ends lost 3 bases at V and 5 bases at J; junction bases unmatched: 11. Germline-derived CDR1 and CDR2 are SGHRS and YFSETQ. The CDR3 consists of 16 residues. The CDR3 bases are TGCGCCAGCAGCTCCCATCCGGGACAGTTAAACAATGAGCAGTTCTTC. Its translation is CASSSHPGQLNNEQFF. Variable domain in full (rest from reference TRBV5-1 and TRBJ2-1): KAGVTQTPRYLIKTRGQQVTLSCSPISGHRSVSWYQQTPGQGLQFLFEYFSETQRNKGNFPGRFSGRQFSNSRSEMNVSTLELGDSALYLCASSSHPGQLNNEQFFGPGTRLTVL.

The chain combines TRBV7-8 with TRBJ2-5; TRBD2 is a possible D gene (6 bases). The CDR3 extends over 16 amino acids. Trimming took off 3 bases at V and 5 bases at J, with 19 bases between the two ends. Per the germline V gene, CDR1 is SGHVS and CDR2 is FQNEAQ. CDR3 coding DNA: TGTGCCAGCAGCTTCCCCGAGGAGCGGAGGGTTGAGACCCAGTACTTC. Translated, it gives CASSFPEERRVETQYF.

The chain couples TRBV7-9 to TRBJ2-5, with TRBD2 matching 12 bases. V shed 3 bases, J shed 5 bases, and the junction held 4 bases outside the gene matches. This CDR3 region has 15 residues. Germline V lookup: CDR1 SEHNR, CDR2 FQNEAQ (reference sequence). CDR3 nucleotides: TGTGCCAGCAGCTTCAGACTAGCGGGAGTGGAGACCCAGTACTTC. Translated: CASSFRLAGVETQYF. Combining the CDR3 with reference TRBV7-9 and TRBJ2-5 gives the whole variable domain DTGVSQNPRHKITKRGQNVTFRCDPISEHNRLYWYRQTLGQGPEFLTYFQNEAQLEKSRLLSDRFSAERPKGSFSTLEIQRTEQGDSAMYLCASSFRLAGVETQYFGPGTRLLVL.

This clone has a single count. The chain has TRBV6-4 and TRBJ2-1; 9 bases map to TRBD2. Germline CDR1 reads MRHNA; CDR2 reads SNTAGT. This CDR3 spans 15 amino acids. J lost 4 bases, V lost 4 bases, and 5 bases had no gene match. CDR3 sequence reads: CASSATSGSYNEQFF. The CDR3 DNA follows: TGTGCCAGCAGTGCGACTAGCGGTTCATACAATGAGCAGTTCTTC.

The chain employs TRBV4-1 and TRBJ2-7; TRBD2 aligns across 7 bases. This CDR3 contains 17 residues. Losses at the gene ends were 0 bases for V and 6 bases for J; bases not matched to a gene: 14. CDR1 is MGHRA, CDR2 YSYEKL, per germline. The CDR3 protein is CASSQDPPGGSISEQYF. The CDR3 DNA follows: TGCGCCAGCAGCCAAGACCCCCCTGGCGGGAGTATATCCGAGCAGTACTTC.

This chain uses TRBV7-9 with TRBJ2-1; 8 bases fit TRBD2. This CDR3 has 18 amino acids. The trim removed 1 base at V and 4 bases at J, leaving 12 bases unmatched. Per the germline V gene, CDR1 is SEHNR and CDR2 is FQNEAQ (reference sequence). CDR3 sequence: CASSLDYGGGHNYNEQFF. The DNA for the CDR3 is TGTGCCAGCAGCTTAGATTACGGCGGGGGGCACAATTACAATGAGCAGTTCTTC.

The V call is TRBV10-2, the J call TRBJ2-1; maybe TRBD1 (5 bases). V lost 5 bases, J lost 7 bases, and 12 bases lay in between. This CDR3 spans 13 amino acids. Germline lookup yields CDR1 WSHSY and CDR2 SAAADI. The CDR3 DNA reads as TGCGCCAGCAGTTGGGGCACAACAAATGAGCAGTTCTTC. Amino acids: CASSWGTTNEQFF.

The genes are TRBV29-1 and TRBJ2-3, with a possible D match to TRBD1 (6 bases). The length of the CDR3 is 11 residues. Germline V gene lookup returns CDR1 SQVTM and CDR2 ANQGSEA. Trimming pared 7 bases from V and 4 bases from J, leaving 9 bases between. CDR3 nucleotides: TGCAGCGGTACAGGGTCAGATACGCAGTATTTT. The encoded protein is CSGTGSDTQYF.

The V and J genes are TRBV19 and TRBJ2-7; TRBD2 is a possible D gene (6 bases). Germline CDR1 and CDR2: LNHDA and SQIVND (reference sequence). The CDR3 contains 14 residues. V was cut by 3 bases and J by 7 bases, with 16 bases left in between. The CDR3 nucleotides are TGTGCCAGTAGTATTTCGGGGGAGGCTAAGGAGCAGTACTTC. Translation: CASSISGEAKEQYF.

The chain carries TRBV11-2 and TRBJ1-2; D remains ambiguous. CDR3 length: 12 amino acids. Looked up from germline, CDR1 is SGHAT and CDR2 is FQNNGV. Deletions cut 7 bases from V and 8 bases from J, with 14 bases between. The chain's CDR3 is CASNHPAGGYTF. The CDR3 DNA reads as TGTGCCAGCAACCATCCTGCGGGGGGCTACACCTTC.

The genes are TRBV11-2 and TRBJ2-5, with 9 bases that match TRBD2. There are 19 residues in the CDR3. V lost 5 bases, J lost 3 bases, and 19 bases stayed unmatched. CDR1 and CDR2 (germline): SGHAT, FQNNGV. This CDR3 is CASSTRWDPGGGREETQYF. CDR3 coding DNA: TGTGCCAGCAGCACCAGATGGGATCCCGGTGGCGGGAGGGAAGAGACCCAGTACTTC.

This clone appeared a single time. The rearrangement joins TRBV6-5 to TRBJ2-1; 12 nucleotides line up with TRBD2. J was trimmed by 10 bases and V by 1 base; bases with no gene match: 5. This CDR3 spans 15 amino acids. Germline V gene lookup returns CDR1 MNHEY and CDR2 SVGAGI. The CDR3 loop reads CASSYYHGTSGEQFF. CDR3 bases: TGTGCCAGCAGTTACTACCATGGGACTAGCGGGGAGCAGTTCTTC.

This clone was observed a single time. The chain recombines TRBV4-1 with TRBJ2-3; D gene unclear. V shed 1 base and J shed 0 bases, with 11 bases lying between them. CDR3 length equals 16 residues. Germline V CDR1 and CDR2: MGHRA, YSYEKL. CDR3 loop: CASSQVMATSTDTQYF. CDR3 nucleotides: TGCGCCAGCAGCCAAGTTATGGCTACTAGCACAGATACGCAGTATTTT.